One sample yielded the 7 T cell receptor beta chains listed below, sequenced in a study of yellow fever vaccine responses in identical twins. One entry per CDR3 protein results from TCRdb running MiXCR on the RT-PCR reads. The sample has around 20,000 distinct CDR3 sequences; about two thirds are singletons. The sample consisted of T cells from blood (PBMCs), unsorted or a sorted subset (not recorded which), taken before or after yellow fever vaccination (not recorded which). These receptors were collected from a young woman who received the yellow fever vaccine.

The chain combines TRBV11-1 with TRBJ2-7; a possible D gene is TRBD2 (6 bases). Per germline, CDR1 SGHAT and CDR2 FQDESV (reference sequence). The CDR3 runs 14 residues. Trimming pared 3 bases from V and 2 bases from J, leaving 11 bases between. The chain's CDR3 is CASSFAGSAYEQYV. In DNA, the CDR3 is TGTGCCAGCAGCTTCGCGGGGTCGGCCTACGAGCAGTACGTC.

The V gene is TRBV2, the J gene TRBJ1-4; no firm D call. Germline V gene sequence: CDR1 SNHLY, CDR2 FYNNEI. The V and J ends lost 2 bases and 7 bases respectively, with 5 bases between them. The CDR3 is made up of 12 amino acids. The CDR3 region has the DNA TGTGCCAGCAGTGAACTTAGTGAAAAACTGTTTTTT. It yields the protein CASSELSEKLFF.

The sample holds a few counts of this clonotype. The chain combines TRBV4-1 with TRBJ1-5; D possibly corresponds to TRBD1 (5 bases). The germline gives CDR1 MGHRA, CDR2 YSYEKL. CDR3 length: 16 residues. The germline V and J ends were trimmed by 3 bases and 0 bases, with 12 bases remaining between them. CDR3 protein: CASSQAGGYSNQPQHF. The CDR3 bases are TGCGCCAGCAGCCAGGCGGGGGGATATAGCAATCAGCCCCAGCATTTT.

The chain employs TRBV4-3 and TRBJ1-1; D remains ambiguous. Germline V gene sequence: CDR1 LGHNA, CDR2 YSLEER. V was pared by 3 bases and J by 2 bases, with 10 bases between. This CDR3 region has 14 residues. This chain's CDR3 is CASSHSIINTEAFF. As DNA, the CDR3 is TGCGCCAGCAGCCATTCCATAATCAACACTGAAGCTTTCTTT.

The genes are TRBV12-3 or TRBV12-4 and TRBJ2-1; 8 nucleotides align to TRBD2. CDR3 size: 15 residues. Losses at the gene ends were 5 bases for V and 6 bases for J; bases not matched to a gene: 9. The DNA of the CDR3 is TGTGCCAGCAGTCAAAGGACTAGCAGGGGCAATGAGCAGTTCTTC. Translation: CASSQRTSRGNEQFF.

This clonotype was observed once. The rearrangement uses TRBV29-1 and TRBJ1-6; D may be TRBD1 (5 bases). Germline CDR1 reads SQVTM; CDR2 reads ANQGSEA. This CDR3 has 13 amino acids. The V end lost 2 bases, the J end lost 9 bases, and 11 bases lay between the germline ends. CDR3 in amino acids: CSVEQGQGSPLHF. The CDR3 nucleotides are TGCAGCGTTGAACAGGGTCAGGGTTCACCCCTCCACTTT.

The CDR3 nucleotides read TGTGCCAGCAGTTACCGAGGCCCACTAATTTCGACGACCACAGATACGCAGTATTTT. It is translated as CASSYRGPLISTTTDTQYF. This sequence joins TRBV6-2 or TRBV6-3 and TRBJ2-3; D call uncertain. This CDR3 contains 19 residues. The germline V gene has CDR1 MNHEY and CDR2 SVGEGT. With 2 bases removed from V and 2 bases from J, the gap between germline ends came to 23 bases.